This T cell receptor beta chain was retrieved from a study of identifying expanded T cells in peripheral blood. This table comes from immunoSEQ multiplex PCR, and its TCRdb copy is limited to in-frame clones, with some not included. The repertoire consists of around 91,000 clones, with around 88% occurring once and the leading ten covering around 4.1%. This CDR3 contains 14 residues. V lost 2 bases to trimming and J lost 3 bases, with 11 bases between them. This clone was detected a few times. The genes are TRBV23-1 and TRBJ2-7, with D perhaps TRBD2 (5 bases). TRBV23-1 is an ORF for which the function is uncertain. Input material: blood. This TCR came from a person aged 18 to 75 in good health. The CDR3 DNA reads TGCGCCAGCAGTCAACGGGGATCAAACTACGAGCAGTACTTC. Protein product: CASSQRGSNYEQYF.